The 17 T cell receptor beta chains below come from one sample, sequenced in a study of shared clonotypes between healthy human individuals. Profiling relied on immunoSEQ multiplex PCR, and the TCRdb table lists in-frame clones only, not all of them. The table records about 2.4 million clones, over 85% of them present only once. What was sequenced was naive CD4+ T cells from PBMCs. Subset in this sample: CD45RA+ positively selected. Receptor source: a young man in good health. Some clones in this sample may be carry-over from other donors' samples.

This chain links TRBV6-5 with TRBJ1-5; TRBD1 matches 9 bases. V lost 8 bases to trimming and J lost 4 bases; unmatched junction nucleotides: 0. This CDR3 contains 12 residues. The V gene's germline CDR1 is MNHEY and CDR2 SVGAGI. The CDR3 reads CASGTGNQPQHF. The CDR3 coding sequence is TGTGCCAGCGGGACAGGGAATCAGCCCCAGCATTTT.

CDR3 coding DNA: TGTGCCAGCAGCCCCGATCCAAACGGAAACACCATATATTTT. This encodes CASSPDPNGNTIYF. The chain uses TRBV11-3 and TRBJ1-3, with no clear D. The CDR3 runs to 14 residues. The V gene's germline CDR1 is SGHNT and CDR2 YENEEA. The V end was cut by 5 bases, the J end by 4 bases, with 12 bases between.

J is TRBJ1-1 and V is TRBV4-1; no firm D call. Looked up from germline, CDR1 is MGHRA and CDR2 is YSYEKL. The V and J ends lost 8 bases and 5 bases respectively, with 18 bases between them. This CDR3 is 14 amino acids long. CDR3 sequence: CASGLVGSRTEAFF. The CDR3, as DNA: TGCGCCAGCGGGTTGGTGGGGAGTAGGACTGAAGCTTTCTTT.

The chain uses TRBV2 and TRBJ2-5; 9 positions match TRBD1. The J call may be in error: the DNA end matches TRBJ2-7 better. The CDR3 contains 15 residues. The germline CDR1 and CDR2 sequences are SNHLY and FYNNEI. The CDR3 sequence is CASSVLGTGLNEQYF. The CDR3 bases are TGTGCCAGCAGTGTACTCGGGACAGGGCTCAACGAGCAGTACTTC.

J is TRBJ1-5 and V is TRBV7-2, with D tentatively TRBD1 (5 bases). In germline, CDR1 is SGHTA, CDR2 FQGNSA. V was pared by 1 base and J by 5 bases, with 15 bases between. CDR3 size: 16 residues. CDR3 residues: CASSLVARQLHQPQHF. In DNA form, the CDR3 reads TGTGCCAGCAGCTTAGTCGCCCGACAGTTACATCAGCCCCAGCATTTT.

This clone was observed once. Other DNA sequences in the sample encode the same CDR3. The chain uses TRBV18 and TRBJ1-6, with a possible D match to TRBD1 (6 bases). Germline-derived CDR1 and CDR2 are KGHSH and LQKENI. Trimming stripped 3 bases from V and 7 bases from J, with 7 bases between. There are 13 residues in the CDR3. The CDR3 loop reads CASSPDRNSPLHF. CDR3 sequence (DNA): TGTGCCAGCTCACCGGACAGAAATTCACCCCTCCACTTT.

With respect to this clone: The sample has other DNA sequences that encode this CDR3 too. CDR3 DNA sequence: TGTGCCAGCAGTTCCGGCGGGAGCTCCTACAATGAGCAGTTCTTC. It yields the protein CASSSGGSSYNEQFF. This chain joins TRBV28 and TRBJ2-1; 7 bases are a match to TRBD2. V lost 4 bases, J lost 0 bases, and 3 bases stayed unmatched. The CDR3 consists of 15 residues. From germline, CDR1 is MDHEN and CDR2 SYDVKM. Complete variable domain (other parts from reference TRBV28 and TRBJ2-1): DVKVTQSSRYLVKRTGEKVFLECVQDMDHENMFWYRQDPGLGLRLIYFSYDVKMKEKGDIPEGYSVSREKKERFSLILESASTNQTSMYLCASSSGGSSYNEQFFGPGTRLTVL.

This chain joins TRBV5-5 and TRBJ2-5, with TRBD2 as a possible D gene (6 bases). This CDR3 has 14 amino acids. CDR1 and CDR2 (germline): SGHKS, YYEKEE (reference sequence). V lost 0 bases, J lost 7 bases, and 13 bases lay in between. For the CDR3, the DNA is TGTGCCAGCAGCTTGGCCGTAGTGGAGGGGACCCAGTACTTC. Amino acid sequence: CASSLAVVEGTQYF.

The rearrangement links TRBV6-5 to TRBJ2-3, with 7 nucleotides matching TRBD1. The CDR3 runs to 15 residues. The V gene's germline CDR1 is MNHEY and CDR2 SVGAGI. The ends lost 5 bases at V and 1 base at J; junction bases unmatched: 6. The CDR3 DNA follows: TGTGCCAGCAGTCTCCTGGGACAGCGCACAGATACGCAGTATTTT. As protein: CASSLLGQRTDTQYF.

The V call is TRBV5-1, the J call TRBJ2-7; D is possibly TRBD2 (6 bases). From germline, CDR1 is SGHRS and CDR2 YFSETQ. CDR3 length equals 14 residues. V lost 5 bases and J lost 6, with 18 bases in between. DNA of the CDR3: TGCGCCAGCAGACCCGGGACGGGGGAGTTCGAGCAGTACTTC. This sequence encodes CASRPGTGEFEQYF.

This chain uses TRBV7-6 with TRBJ2-7; D may be TRBD2 (6 bases). Trimming took off 5 bases at V and 7 bases at J, with 21 bases between the two ends. The CDR3 runs to 15 residues. Germline lookup yields CDR1 SGHVS and CDR2 FNYEAQ. The CDR3 is CASSPGGGYIGEQYF. The CDR3 DNA reads as TGTGCCAGCAGCCCGGGCGGAGGGTATATCGGGGAGCAGTACTTC.

The chain's CDR3 is CASSTGTSGPYEQYF. The CDR3 DNA is TGCGCCAGCAGTACCGGGACTAGCGGACCCTACGAGCAGTACTTC. The J gene is TRBJ2-5, the V gene TRBV5-1, with 11 bases fitting TRBD2. Near its end, the DNA agrees better with TRBJ2-7, so the J call may be wrong. CDR1 and CDR2 (germline): SGHRS, YFSETQ. This CDR3 has 15 amino acids.

This chain joins TRBV10-1 and TRBJ2-1; 8 nucleotides line up with TRBD1. The CDR3 consists of 16 residues. Looked up from germline, CDR1 is WNHNN and CDR2 is SYGVQD (reference sequence). The V segment lost 1 base and the J segment 5 bases; nucleotides outside the gene matches: 7. The chain's CDR3 is CASSEYTGGPDNEQFF. CDR3 sequence (DNA): TGCGCCAGCAGTGAGTACACAGGGGGACCGGACAATGAGCAGTTCTTC.

V and J are TRBV21-1 and TRBJ1-2; the table calls TRBD1, which could not be checked here. TRBV21-1 has pseudogene status. The CDR3 covers 16 residues. CDR3 bases: TGTGCCAGCAGCAAAGTCTTAGGGGACAGGACCTATGGCTACACCTTC. As protein: CASSKVLGDRTYGYTF.

J is TRBJ1-4 and V is TRBV6-6; a possible D gene is TRBD1 (5 bases). Trimming left V 0 bases short and J 12 bases short, with 8 bases between. Per germline, CDR1 MNHNY and CDR2 SVGAGI (reference sequence). CDR3 size: 12 residues. The CDR3 is CASSYSTAELFF. The CDR3 DNA reads as TGTGCCAGCAGTTACTCGACAGCGGAACTGTTTTTT.

CDR3 bases: TGTGCCAGCAGTGAAGGGACCTATGGCGGGGGCTACACCTTC. Protein sequence: CASSEGTYGGGYTF. The V gene is TRBV6-5, the J gene TRBJ1-2; D possibly corresponds to TRBD1 (5 bases). The germline gives CDR1 MNHEY, CDR2 SVGAGI. This CDR3 region has 14 residues. V dropped 5 bases and J dropped 8 bases, with 18 bases sitting between them.

The rearrangement links TRBV10-1 to TRBJ2-5; D call uncertain. CDR1 and CDR2 (germline): WNHNN, SYGVQD (reference sequence). The CDR3 sequence is 14 residues long. V shed 3 bases and J shed 1 base, with 9 bases lying between them. The CDR3 nucleotides read TGCGCCAGCAGTGACGGTACAGCCCAAGAGACCCAGTACTTC. Encoded protein: CASSDGTAQETQYF.